This T cell receptor beta chain was sequenced during a study of blood T cell repertoires in COVID-19 (dated by TCRdb to the early 2020s). Regarding the complete study: Samples from collaborators originated in the United States, Italy and Spain and spanned both the acute and convalescent phases of COVID-19. The prospective study material was composed of cDNA or gDNA derived from T cells, B-cell-depleted T cells, or PBMCs. Subjects who had been exposed to COVID-19, were actively infected with it, or had recovered from it provided the deeply sampled blood TCRbeta repertoires that made up the dataset. The repertoires were made available in a free public database intended to serve as a resource for research on the immune response to SARS-CoV-2. Samples were obtained from the ongoing ImmuneRACE study (first 160 participants) and from approximately 1,200 subjects provided by 6 global collaborators. A de-identified subject ID, COVID-19 status, age in years and sex were almost always included in the sample metadata. Where available, HLA class I and class II types were taken from metadata supplied by the sample provider and were not determined by assay-based typing. Points the paper makes about the study in general: The amount of clinical and demographic metadata varied by source and participant and was provided uncurated.

Each collaborating institution followed its own protocols to collect whole blood in K2EDTA tubes. For TCRbeta analysis, collaborators shipped samples as frozen whole blood, isolated PBMCs, or DNA extracted from either of those sample types. The immunoSEQ Assay, a bias-controlled multiplex PCR, was used to amplify TCRbeta CDR3 regions from genomic DNA. The study's own analysis went as follows. Within the assay, amplification of reference gene primers was used to estimate how many nucleated cells each sample contained. To quantify the absolute abundance of each unique TCRbeta CDR3 rearrangement, sequence reads were collapsed and filtered. For each sample, productive Simpson clonality was calculated as the square root of Simpson's diversity index across productive rearrangements. This is the immuneACCESS table as TCRdb keeps it, with only in-frame sequences that have V and J called. A part of the clones is gone; compared with another copy, unresolved V genes explain less than half, and the rest is unexplained. Clone size and V and J calls were adopted from that table, with D and trimming inferred from the DNA. Across this sample there are about 300,000 clones, with around 89% seen only once. The ten largest make up approximately 4.2% of the sample.

A remark on this clone: The clone's antigen remains unknown. No base qualities exist here, and no much larger clone lies one base off it.

For CDR1 and CDR2, the germline V gene (reference sequence) lists LNHNV and YYDKDF. Taken from cysteine to phenylalanine, the CDR3 has 15 residues. This entry keeps only the CDR3 DNA: 45 bases, framed from base 1. Between the V and J ends, shortened by 3 bases and 1 base respectively, the junction contains 10 bases. The specimen sequenced was peripheral blood. The chain joins TRBV15 to TRBJ1-5; the D gene is unclear. The sequence derives from a middle-aged man with acute or convalescent COVID-19. The DNA sequence is as follows: TGTGCCACCAGCAGCCTTGACTGGAGCAATCAGCCCCAGCATTTT. The encoded protein is CATSSLDWSNQPQHF.